These 31 T cell receptor beta chains were sequenced from one sample in a study of cytomegalovirus exposure and HLA in healthy donors. Both 60 Vbeta primers and 13 Jbeta primers went into the PCR. TCRdb keeps only in-frame clones here, not all; method: immunoSEQ multiplex PCR. The repertoire includes about 200,000 clones, about four fifths of them detected once, and about 6.1% sits in the top ten. The sample consisted of PBMCs. Every receptor here comes from a man in his forties or fifties in good health and CMV-seropositive.

The rearrangement joins TRBV7-9 to TRBJ1-1, with D hard to call. V was clipped by 3 bases and J by 1 base, with 9 bases between them. Germline V gene lookup returns CDR1 SEHNR and CDR2 FQNEAQ (reference sequence). The CDR3 extends over 14 amino acids. The CDR3, as DNA: TGTGCCAGCAGCTTGAGACAAACGAACACTGAAGCTTTCTTT. Its protein product is CASSLRQTNTEAFF.

The CDR3 loop is CASIPTGLNQPQHF. The CDR3 DNA follows: TGTGCCAGTATCCCGACAGGCCTCAATCAGCCCCAGCATTTT. The rearrangement links TRBV19 to TRBJ1-5; D might be TRBD1 (6 bases). V gave up 7 bases and J gave up 3 bases, with 13 bases separating them. CDR3 length equals 14 residues. Per germline, CDR1 LNHDA and CDR2 SQIVND (reference sequence). The variable domain in full, completed from reference TRBV19 and TRBJ1-5, reads DGGITQSPKYLFRKEGQNVTLSCEQNLNHDAMYWYRQDPGQGLRLIYYSQIVNDFQKGDIAEGYSVSREKKESFPLTVTSAQKNPTAFYLCASIPTGLNQPQHFGDGTRLSIL.

The rearrangement uses TRBV6-1 and TRBJ2-7, with 10 nucleotides matching TRBD2. CDR3 length: 16 amino acids. Losses at the gene ends were 4 bases for V and 2 bases for J; bases not matched to a gene: 8. Germline V gene data show CDR1 as MNHNS and CDR2 as SASEGT. This CDR3 is CASSASSSGSTYEQYF. For the CDR3, the DNA is TGTGCCAGCAGTGCTTCATCTAGCGGGAGTACCTACGAGCAGTACTTC.

The chain employs TRBV6-1 and TRBJ1-2, with 7 bases matching TRBD1. Germline V CDR1 and CDR2: MNHNS, SASEGT. This CDR3 region has 15 residues. The V segment lost 3 bases and the J segment 0 bases; nucleotides outside the gene matches: 4. CDR3 nucleotide sequence: TGTGCCAGCAGTGAGCCAGGGGGAGCTAACTATGGCTACACCTTC. Its protein is CASSEPGGANYGYTF.

The J gene is TRBJ2-4, the V gene TRBV7-2; 12 bases match TRBD2. Per the germline V gene, CDR1 is SGHTA and CDR2 is FQGNSA. After removal of 5 bases from V and 7 bases from J, the junction contained 9 bases not matched to a gene. This CDR3 region has 16 residues. The CDR3 is CASSARLAGDGNIQYF. The CDR3 DNA follows: TGTGCCAGCAGCGCCCGACTAGCGGGAGACGGGAACATTCAGTACTTC.

As for this clone: In the same sample, other DNA sequences code for this CDR3. This chain links TRBV5-6 with TRBJ1-1; 7 positions agree with TRBD1. The CDR3 consists of 14 residues. Trimming removed 6 bases from V and 4 bases from J; junction bases left unmatched: 9. Germline V CDR1 and CDR2: SGHDT, YYEEEE. DNA for the CDR3: TGTGCCAGCACCACCAGGGGGGAAGTCACTGAAGCTTTCTTT. Protein: CASTTRGEVTEAFF.

The gene calls are TRBV9 and TRBJ1-2; 12 bases are shared with TRBD1. The CDR3 spans 15 residues. Germline lookup yields CDR1 SGDLS and CDR2 YYNGEE. With 3 bases clipped from V and 8 bases from J, the junction kept 8 bases outside the gene matches. The CDR3 nucleotides are TGTGCCAGCAGCGCCCGGGGACAGGGGGCGTCGGGCTACACCTTC. This gives the protein CASSARGQGASGYTF.

The genes are TRBV5-5 and TRBJ2-3, with D possibly TRBD1 on 7 matching bases. The V end was cut by 2 bases, the J end by 4 bases, with 14 bases between. The V gene's germline CDR1 is SGHKS and CDR2 YYEKEE (reference sequence). CDR3 size: 15 residues. CDR3 loop: CASSFGWRGPDTQYF. The CDR3 DNA is TGTGCCAGCAGCTTTGGGTGGAGGGGGCCAGATACGCAGTATTTT.

The chain carries TRBV5-8 and TRBJ2-7; D perhaps matches TRBD2 (6 bases). CDR1 is SGHTS, CDR2 YDEGEE, per germline. CDR3 length: 14 amino acids. Trimming pared 0 bases from V and 5 bases from J, leaving 12 bases between. CDR3 in amino acids: CASSLGLVAHEQYF. Here the CDR3 DNA reads TGTGCCAGCAGCTTGGGACTAGTTGCCCACGAGCAGTACTTC. The full variable domain, in which reference TRBV5-8 and TRBJ2-7 provide the parts outside the CDR3, is EAGVTQSPTHLIKTRGQQATLRCSPISGHTSVYWYQQALGLGLQFLLWYDEGEERNRGNFPPRFSGRQFPNYSSELNVNALELEDSALYLCASSLGLVAHEQYFGPGTRLTVT.

V gene TRBV19 combines with J gene TRBJ1-5; 9 bases map to TRBD1. The V and J ends lost 5 bases and 6 bases, in that order; junction bases with no gene match: 8. Per germline, CDR1 LNHDA and CDR2 SQIVND (reference sequence). This CDR3 has 15 amino acids. The CDR3 loop is CASSSTGGWGQPQHF. The CDR3 bases are TGTGCCAGTAGTTCCACAGGGGGCTGGGGTCAGCCCCAGCATTTT. The full variable domain, in which reference TRBV19 and TRBJ1-5 provide the parts outside the CDR3, is DGGITQSPKYLFRKEGQNVTLSCEQNLNHDAMYWYRQDPGQGLRLIYYSQIVNDFQKGDIAEGYSVSREKKESFPLTVTSAQKNPTAFYLCASSSTGGWGQPQHFGDGTRLSIL.

This sequence joins TRBV5-8 and TRBJ1-5; the D is unclear. Germline V CDR1 and CDR2: SGHTS, YDEGEE. Trimming left V 4 bases short and J 7 bases short, with 12 bases between. This CDR3 is 13 amino acids long. This CDR3 reads CASSDPGLQPQHF. As DNA, the CDR3 is TGTGCCAGCAGCGACCCGGGATTGCAGCCCCAGCATTTT.

The chain carries TRBV9 and TRBJ1-5; TRBD1 might be the D (6 bases). The CDR3 is 15 amino acids. V gave up 4 bases and J gave up 6 bases, with 17 bases separating them. Germline values: CDR1 SGDLS, CDR2 YYNGEE. The CDR3 DNA sequence: TGTGCCAGCAGCCCCGGCGGGGGGGCTGGTCAGCCCCAGCATTTT. It is translated as CASSPGGGAGQPQHF. The whole variable domain, filled in from reference TRBV9 and TRBJ1-5, reads DSGVTQTPKHLITATGQRVTLRCSPRSGDLSVYWYQQSLDQGLQFLIQYYNGEERAKGNILERFSAQQFPDLHSELNLSSLELGDSALYFCASSPGGGAGQPQHFGDGTRLSIL.

This clone has just a few counts. This chain connects TRBV29-1 to TRBJ2-1, with 8 positions matching TRBD2. The length of the CDR3 is 14 residues. The V segment lost 7 bases and the J segment 4 bases; nucleotides outside the gene matches: 9. Germline CDR1 is SQVTM and CDR2 is ANQGSEA. CDR3 amino acids: CSAVTSGVYNEQFF. Written as DNA, the CDR3 is TGCAGCGCCGTCACTAGCGGAGTTTACAATGAGCAGTTCTTC.

The rearrangement links TRBV27 to TRBJ1-1; maybe TRBD1 (5 bases). V lost 1 base and J lost 4, with 13 bases in between. The CDR3 extends over 15 amino acids. Germline CDR1 is MNHEY and CDR2 is SMNVEV (reference sequence). The CDR3 region is CASSLFWGDGTEAFF. The CDR3 DNA is TGTGCCAGCAGTTTATTCTGGGGGGATGGCACTGAAGCTTTCTTT.

The gene calls are TRBV7-2 and TRBJ2-3; TRBD2 aligns across 11 bases. Looked up from germline, CDR1 is SGHTA and CDR2 is FQGNSA. V shed 5 bases, J shed 4 bases, and the junction held 2 bases outside the gene matches. The CDR3 covers 14 residues. The CDR3 DNA follows: TGTGCCAGCAGCATACTAGCGGGAGCAGATACGCAGTATTTT. Its protein product is CASSILAGADTQYF. The full variable domain, its missing parts supplied by reference TRBV7-2 and TRBJ2-3, is GAGVSQSPSNKVTEKGKDVELRCDPISGHTALYWYRQSLGQGLEFLIYFQGNSAPDKSGLPSDRFSAERTGGSVSTLTIQRTQQEDSAVYLCASSILAGADTQYFGPGTRLTVL.

This chain joins TRBV9 and TRBJ2-1, with a tentative D call TRBD2 (6 bases). The ends were cut back, 4 bases at V and 8 bases at J, with 16 bases in the middle. The germline CDR1 and CDR2 sequences are SGDLS and YYNGEE. The CDR3 length is 14 residues. For the CDR3, the DNA is TGTGCCAGCAGCTTAGTGGGACTCATCGATGAGCAGTTCTTC. It is translated as CASSLVGLIDEQFF.

The rearrangement joins TRBV11-3 to TRBJ2-5; 10 positions match TRBD2. Germline trimming cut 8 bases from V and 4 bases from J; bases unmatched to any gene: 13. Germline lookup yields CDR1 SGHNT and CDR2 YENEEA. The CDR3 extends over 16 amino acids. The CDR3 nucleotides are TGTGCCAGCGGCGGAGGGCTAGCGGGAGTGTTAGAGACCCAGTACTTC. Translated, it gives CASGGGLAGVLETQYF.

The CDR3 DNA is TGTGCCAGCAGCGGAGAAGGGAGACACAACACTGAAGCTTTCTTT. Its protein product is CASSGEGRHNTEAFF. The chain recombines TRBV9 with TRBJ1-1; D unclear. CDR1 is SGDLS, CDR2 YYNGEE, per germline. Trimming took 3 bases from V and 2 from J, leaving 14 bases between them. The CDR3 is 15 residues long.

This clone was seen once. J is TRBJ2-3 and V is TRBV5-1; 10 nucleotides match TRBD1. Germline lookup yields CDR1 SGHRS and CDR2 YFSETQ. This CDR3 is 14 amino acids long. V shed 4 bases, J shed 6 bases, and the junction held 5 bases outside the gene matches. CDR3 loop: CASSARDRGDTQYF. The CDR3 DNA follows: TGCGCCAGCAGCGCCAGGGACAGGGGTGATACGCAGTATTTT.

This sequence joins TRBV7-9 and TRBJ2-1, with 10 bases identical to TRBD2. CDR3 length: 17 residues. CDR1 and CDR2 (germline): SEHNR, FQNEAQ (reference sequence). J gave up 1 base and V 2 bases, and 5 bases lay outside the gene matches. CDR3 protein: CASSLPASGGSYNEQFF. The CDR3, as DNA: TGTGCCAGCAGCTTACCTGCTAGCGGGGGATCCTACAATGAGCAGTTCTTC.

The chain joins TRBV19 to TRBJ2-3, with TRBD2 identical over 10 bases. V lost 5 bases, J lost 1 base, and 9 bases stayed unmatched. There are 17 residues in the CDR3. Germline CDR1 and CDR2: LNHDA and SQIVND (reference sequence). DNA for the CDR3: TGTGCCAGTAGTCTCCGCTCCCTAGCGGGAGGCACAGATACGCAGTATTTT. Amino acids: CASSLRSLAGGTDTQYF.

The V call is TRBV9, the J call TRBJ2-7; unclear D gene. Deletions cut 0 bases from V and 5 bases from J, with 9 bases between. The CDR3 has 13 amino acids. Germline-derived CDR1 and CDR2 are SGDLS and YYNGEE. The CDR3 DNA sequence: TGTGCCAGCAGCGTAGAAGCTACGGACGAGCAGTACTTC. It codes for CASSVEATDEQYF.

V and J are TRBV19 and TRBJ2-7; 7 bases are shared with TRBD2. V lost 6 bases, J lost 5 bases, and 10 bases stayed unmatched. Germline CDR1 and CDR2: LNHDA and SQIVND (reference sequence). The CDR3 has 14 amino acids. The DNA for the CDR3 is TGTGCCAGTAGGGAGGGAGGGCCTGGCGACGAGCAGTACTTC. This encodes CASREGGPGDEQYF.

The rearrangement links TRBV18 to TRBJ1-2, with D perhaps TRBD1 (6 bases). Germline CDR1 KGHSH, CDR2 LQKENI. The length of the CDR3 is 13 residues. The V and J ends lost 3 bases and 8 bases respectively, with 13 bases between them. The DNA for the CDR3 is TGTGCCAGCTCACCTAGTACAGGGCAGGGCTACACCTTC. Amino acids: CASSPSTGQGYTF.

This clone was observed a few times. The chain is built from TRBV19 and TRBJ2-7; D remains ambiguous. The CDR3 is 15 residues long. Germline assignment: CDR1 LNHDA and CDR2 SQIVND (reference sequence). Trimming cost V 2 bases and J 2 bases, with 13 bases left between them. CDR3: CASSISASAPYEQYV. The CDR3 nucleotides read TGTGCCAGTAGTATATCGGCGAGCGCCCCCTACGAGCAGTACGTC.

This chain links TRBV29-1 with TRBJ1-1, with TRBD1 as a possible D gene (5 bases). The germline CDR1 and CDR2 sequences are SQVTM and ANQGSEA. The CDR3 contains 11 residues. Trimming shortened V by 0 bases and J by 10 bases, and 9 bases separated the two germline ends. CDR3 DNA: TGCAGCGTTGAAGATGGGACTCTAGCTTTCTTT. Translated: CSVEDGTLAFF. Supplemented by reference TRBV29-1 and TRBJ1-1, the full variable domain reads SAVISQKPSRDICQRGTSLTIQCQVDSQVTMMFWYRQQPGQSLTLIATANQGSEATYESGFVIDKFPISRPNLTFSTLTVSNMSPEDSSIYLCSVEDGTLAFFGQGTRLTVV.

The CDR3 DNA follows: TGTGCCAGCAGCCCCCGAGCGGGATCTACAGATACGCAGTATTTT. It specifies CASSPRAGSTDTQYF. The chain carries TRBV4-2 and TRBJ2-3, with 7 bases matching TRBD2. Per the germline V gene, CDR1 is LGHNA and CDR2 is YNFKEQ. This CDR3 is built from 15 residues. Losses at the gene ends were 4 bases for V and 3 bases for J; bases not matched to a gene: 7.

As concerns this clone: Other nucleotide sequences in the sample specify the same CDR3. CDR3 sequence: CASRPGQGTYEQYV. The CDR3 DNA reads TGTGCCAGCAGGCCGGGACAGGGGACCTACGAGCAGTACGTC. The chain is built from TRBV27 and TRBJ2-7; 10 positions match TRBD1. This CDR3 comprises 14 residues. Germline CDR1 and CDR2: MNHEY and SMNVEV (reference sequence). J was trimmed by 2 bases and V by 6 bases; bases with no gene match: 4.

This clone showed up just once. The chain has TRBV6-5 and TRBJ1-3; the D is unclear. This CDR3 spans 14 amino acids. Trimming removed 7 bases from V and 4 bases from J, with 14 bases in between. CDR1 is MNHEY and CDR2 is SVGAGI in the germline V gene. CDR3 loop: CASTQRSRGNTIYF. The CDR3 DNA sequence: TGTGCCAGCACCCAGAGGTCGCGAGGAAACACCATATATTTT.

This chain uses TRBV5-8 with TRBJ2-3, with 8 bases matching TRBD1. Germline trimming cut 5 bases from V and 1 base from J; bases unmatched to any gene: 15. The germline V gene has CDR1 SGHTS and CDR2 YDEGEE. This CDR3 contains 18 residues. CDR3 amino acids: CASSSGTGSGRGTDTQYF. The CDR3 DNA is TGTGCCAGCAGTTCCGGGACAGGTTCAGGCCGCGGCACAGATACGCAGTATTTT.

The rearrangement joins TRBV7-8 to TRBJ1-3; 8 bases fit TRBD1. The CDR3 sequence is 17 residues long. V trimming: 1 base; J trimming: 2 bases; junction bases outside the gene matches: 7. Germline V gives CDR1 SGHVS, CDR2 FQNEAQ. CDR3 DNA sequence: TGTGCCAGCAGCTTAGGGCGACGGACAGGGCCTGGAAACACCATATATTTT. Protein sequence: CASSLGRRTGPGNTIYF.